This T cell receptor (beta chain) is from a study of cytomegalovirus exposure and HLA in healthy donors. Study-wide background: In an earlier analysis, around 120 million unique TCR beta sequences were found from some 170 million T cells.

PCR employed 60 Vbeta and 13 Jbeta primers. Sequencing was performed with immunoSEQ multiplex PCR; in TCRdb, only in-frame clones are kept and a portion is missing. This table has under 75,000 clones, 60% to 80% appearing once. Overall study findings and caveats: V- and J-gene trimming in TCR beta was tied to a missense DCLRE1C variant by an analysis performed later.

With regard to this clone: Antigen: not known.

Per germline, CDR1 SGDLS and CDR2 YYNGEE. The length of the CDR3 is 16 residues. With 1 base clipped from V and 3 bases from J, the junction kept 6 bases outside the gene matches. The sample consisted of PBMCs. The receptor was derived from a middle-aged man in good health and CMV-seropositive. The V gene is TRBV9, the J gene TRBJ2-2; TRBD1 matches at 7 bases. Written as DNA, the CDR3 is TGTGCCAGCAGCGTAAGATGGGGACAGCACACCGGGGAGCTGTTTTTT. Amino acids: CASSVRWGQHTGELFF.